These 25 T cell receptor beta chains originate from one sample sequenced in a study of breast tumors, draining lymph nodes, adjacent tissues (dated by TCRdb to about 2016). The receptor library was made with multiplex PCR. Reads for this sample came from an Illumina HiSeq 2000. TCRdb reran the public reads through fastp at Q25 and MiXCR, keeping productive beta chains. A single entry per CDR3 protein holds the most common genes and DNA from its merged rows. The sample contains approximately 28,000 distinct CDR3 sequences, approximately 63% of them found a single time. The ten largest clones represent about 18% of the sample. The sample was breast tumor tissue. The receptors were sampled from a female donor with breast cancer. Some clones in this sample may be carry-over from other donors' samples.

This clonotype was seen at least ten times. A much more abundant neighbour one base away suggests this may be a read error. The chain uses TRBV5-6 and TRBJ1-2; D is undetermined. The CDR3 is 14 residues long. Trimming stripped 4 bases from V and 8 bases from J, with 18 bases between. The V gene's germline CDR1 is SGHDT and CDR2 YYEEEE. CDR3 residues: CASSRRLARAGYTF. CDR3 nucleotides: TGTGCCAGCAGCCGCAGACTGGCGAGGGCCGGCTACACCTTC.

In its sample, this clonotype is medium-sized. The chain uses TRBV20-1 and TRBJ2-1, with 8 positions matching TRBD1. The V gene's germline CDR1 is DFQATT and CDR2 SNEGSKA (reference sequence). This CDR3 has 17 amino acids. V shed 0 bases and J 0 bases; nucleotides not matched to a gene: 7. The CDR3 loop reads CSARELFGQGSYNEQFF. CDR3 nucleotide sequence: TGCAGTGCTAGAGAACTGTTCGGACAGGGCTCCTACAATGAGCAGTTCTTC.

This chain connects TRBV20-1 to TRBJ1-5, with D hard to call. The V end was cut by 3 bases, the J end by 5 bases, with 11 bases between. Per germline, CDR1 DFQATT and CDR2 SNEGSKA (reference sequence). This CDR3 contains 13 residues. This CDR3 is CSARRQRDQPQHF. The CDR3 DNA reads TGCAGTGCTAGGAGGCAGCGAGATCAGCCCCAGCATTTT.

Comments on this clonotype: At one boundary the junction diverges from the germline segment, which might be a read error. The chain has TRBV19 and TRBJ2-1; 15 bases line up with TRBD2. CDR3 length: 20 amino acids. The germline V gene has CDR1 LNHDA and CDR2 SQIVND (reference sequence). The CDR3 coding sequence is TGTGCCAGTAGTAGGCTGGGGACTAGCGGGAGGAGTAGGACCTACAATGAGCGGTTCTTC. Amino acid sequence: CASSRLGTSGRSRTYNERFF.

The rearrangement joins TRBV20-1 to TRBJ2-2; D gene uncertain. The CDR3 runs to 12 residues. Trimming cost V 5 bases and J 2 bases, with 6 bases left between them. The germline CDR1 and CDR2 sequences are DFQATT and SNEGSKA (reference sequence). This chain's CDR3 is CSASGNTGELFF. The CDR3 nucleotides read TGCAGTGCTTCGGGCAACACCGGGGAGCTGTTTTTT.

The CDR3 DNA reads as TGCAGTGCTAGCGGGGGGCGGGGGCAGTTCTTC. It specifies CSASGGRGQFF. The genes are TRBV20-1 and TRBJ2-1, with D possibly being TRBD2 (7 bases). The ends were cut back, 3 bases at V and 12 bases at J, with 12 bases in the middle. Looked up from germline, CDR1 is DFQATT and CDR2 is SNEGSKA (reference sequence). The CDR3 contains 11 residues.

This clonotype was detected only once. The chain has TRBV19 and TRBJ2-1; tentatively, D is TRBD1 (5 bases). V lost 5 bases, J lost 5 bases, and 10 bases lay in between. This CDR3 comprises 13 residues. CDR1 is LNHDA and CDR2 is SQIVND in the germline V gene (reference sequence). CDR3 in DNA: TGTGCCAGTAGTTTGCAGGGCCACAATGAGCAGTTCTTC. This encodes CASSLQGHNEQFF.

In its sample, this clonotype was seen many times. The CDR3 spells CAIRTSGGSYEQYF. CDR3 in DNA: TGTGCCATCAGGACTAGCGGGGGCTCCTACGAGCAGTACTTC. The chain employs TRBV10-3 and TRBJ2-7, with 12 bases aligning to TRBD2. CDR1 is ENHRY, CDR2 SYGVKD, per germline. V shed 6 bases and J 0 bases; nucleotides not matched to a gene: 0. The CDR3 is made up of 14 amino acids.

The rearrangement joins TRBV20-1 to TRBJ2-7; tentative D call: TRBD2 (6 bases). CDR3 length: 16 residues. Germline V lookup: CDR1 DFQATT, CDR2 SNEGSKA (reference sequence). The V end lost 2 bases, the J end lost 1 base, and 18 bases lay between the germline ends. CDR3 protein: CSARFGGLDLSYEQYF. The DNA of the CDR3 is TGCAGTGCTAGATTCGGGGGTCTAGACCTTTCCTACGAGCAGTACTTC.

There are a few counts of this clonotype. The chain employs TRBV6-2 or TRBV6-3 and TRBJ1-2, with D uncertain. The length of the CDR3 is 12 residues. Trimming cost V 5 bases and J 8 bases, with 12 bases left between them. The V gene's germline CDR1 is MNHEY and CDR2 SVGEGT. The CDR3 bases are TGTGCCAGCAGTCCCGGAATCAGGGGCTACACCTTC. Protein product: CASSPGIRGYTF.

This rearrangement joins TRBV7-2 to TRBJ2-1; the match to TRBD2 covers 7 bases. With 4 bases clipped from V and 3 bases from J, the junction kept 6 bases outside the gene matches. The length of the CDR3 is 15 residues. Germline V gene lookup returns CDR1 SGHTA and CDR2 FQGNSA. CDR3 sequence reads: CASSWLAEFYNEQFF. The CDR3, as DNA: TGTGCCAGCAGCTGGCTAGCGGAGTTCTACAATGAGCAGTTCTTC.

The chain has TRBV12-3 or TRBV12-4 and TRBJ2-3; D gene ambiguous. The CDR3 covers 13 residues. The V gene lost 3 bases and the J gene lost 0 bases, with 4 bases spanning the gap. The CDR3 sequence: CASSFGSTDTQYF. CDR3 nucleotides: TGTGCCAGCAGTTTTGGGAGCACAGATACGCAGTATTTT.

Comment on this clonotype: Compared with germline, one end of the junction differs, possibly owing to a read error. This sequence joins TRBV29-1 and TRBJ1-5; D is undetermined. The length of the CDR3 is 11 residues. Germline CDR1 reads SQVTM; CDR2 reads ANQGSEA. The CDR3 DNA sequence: TGCAGCGTTGGTGGGGAGGGTCGCCAGGATTTT. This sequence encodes CSVGGEGRQDF.

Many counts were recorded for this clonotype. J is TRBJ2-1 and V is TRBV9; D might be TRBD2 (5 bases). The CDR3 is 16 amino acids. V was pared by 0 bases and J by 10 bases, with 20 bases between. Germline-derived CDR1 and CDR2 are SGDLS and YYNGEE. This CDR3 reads CASSVDPSPVGPEQFF. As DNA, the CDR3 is TGTGCCAGCAGCGTAGACCCTAGCCCCGTTGGTCCAGAGCAGTTCTTC.

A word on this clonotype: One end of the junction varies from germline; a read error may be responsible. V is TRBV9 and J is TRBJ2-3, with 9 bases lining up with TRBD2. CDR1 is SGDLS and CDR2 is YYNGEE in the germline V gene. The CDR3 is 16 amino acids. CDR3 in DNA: TGCGCCAGCAGCTTGGATCTAGCGGGGAACACAGATACGCAGTATTTT. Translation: CASSLDLAGNTDTQYF. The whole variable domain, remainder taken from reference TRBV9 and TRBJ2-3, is DSGVTQTPKHLITATGQRVTLRCSPRSGDLSVYWYQQSLDQGLQFLIQYYNGEERAKGNILERFSAQQFPDLHSELNLSSLELGDSALYFCASSLDLAGNTDTQYFGPGTRLTVL.

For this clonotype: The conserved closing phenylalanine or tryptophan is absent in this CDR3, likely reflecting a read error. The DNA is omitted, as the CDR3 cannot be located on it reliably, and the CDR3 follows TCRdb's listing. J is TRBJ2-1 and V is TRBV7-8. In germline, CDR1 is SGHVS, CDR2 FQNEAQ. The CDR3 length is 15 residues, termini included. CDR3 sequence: CASSLAGAAYNEQLL.

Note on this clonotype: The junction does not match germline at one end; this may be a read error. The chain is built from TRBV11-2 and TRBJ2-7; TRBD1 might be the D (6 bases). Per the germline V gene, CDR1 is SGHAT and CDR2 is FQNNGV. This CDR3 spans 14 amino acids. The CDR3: CASSQVTGSYEQYF. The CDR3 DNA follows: TGCGCCAGCAGCCAAGTGACAGGCTCTTACGAGCAGTACTTC.

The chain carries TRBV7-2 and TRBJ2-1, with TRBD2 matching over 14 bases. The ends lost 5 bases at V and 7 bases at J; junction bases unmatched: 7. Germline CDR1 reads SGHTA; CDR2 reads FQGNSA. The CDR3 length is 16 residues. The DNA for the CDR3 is TGTGCCAGCAGCCAATCAGGACTAGCGGGGGGTAATGAGCAGTTCTTC. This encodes CASSQSGLAGGNEQFF.

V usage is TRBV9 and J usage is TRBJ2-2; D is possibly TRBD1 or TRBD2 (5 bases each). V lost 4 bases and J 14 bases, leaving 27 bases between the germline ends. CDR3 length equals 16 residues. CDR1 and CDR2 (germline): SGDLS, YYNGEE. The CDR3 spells CASSPGAGSNTGALFF. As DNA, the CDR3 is TGTGCCAGCAGCCCTGGGGCAGGGTCGAACACCGGGGCACTGTTTTTT.

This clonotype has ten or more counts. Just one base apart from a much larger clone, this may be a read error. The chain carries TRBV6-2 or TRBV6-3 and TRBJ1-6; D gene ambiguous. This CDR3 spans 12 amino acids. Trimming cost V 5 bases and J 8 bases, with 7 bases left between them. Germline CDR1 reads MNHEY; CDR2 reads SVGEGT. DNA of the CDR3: TGTGCCAGCAGTCCCGCTTATTCACCCCTCCACTTT. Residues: CASSPAYSPLHF.

The CDR3: CASRLAGGSYEQYF. In DNA, the CDR3 is TGTGCCAGCAGACTAGCGGGAGGCTCCTACGAGCAGTACTTC. The chain links TRBV19 to TRBJ2-7, with 13 bases matching TRBD2. Germline-derived CDR1 and CDR2 are LNHDA and SQIVND (reference sequence). The CDR3 extends over 14 amino acids. J was trimmed by 0 bases and V by 9 bases; bases with no gene match: 2. Based on the CDR3 plus reference TRBV19 and TRBJ2-7, the full variable domain is DGGITQSPKYLFRKEGQNVTLSCEQNLNHDAMYWYRQDPGQGLRLIYYSQIVNDFQKGDIAEGYSVSREKKESFPLTVTSAQKNPTAFYLCASRLAGGSYEQYFGPGTRLTVT.

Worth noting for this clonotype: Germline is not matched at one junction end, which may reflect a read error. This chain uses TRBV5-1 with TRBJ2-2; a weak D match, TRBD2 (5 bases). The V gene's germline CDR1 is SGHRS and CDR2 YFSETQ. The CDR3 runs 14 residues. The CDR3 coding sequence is TGCGCCAGCAGCTTGAAGGAGAGGGCCGAGGAGCTGCTTTTT. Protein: CASSLKERAEELLF.

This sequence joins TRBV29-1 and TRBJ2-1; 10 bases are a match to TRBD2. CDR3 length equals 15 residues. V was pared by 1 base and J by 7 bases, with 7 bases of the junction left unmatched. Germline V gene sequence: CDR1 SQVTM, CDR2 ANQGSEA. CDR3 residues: CSVEGRHSGRNEQFF. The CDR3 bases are TGCAGCGTTGAAGGGCGGCATAGCGGGAGGAATGAGCAGTTCTTC.

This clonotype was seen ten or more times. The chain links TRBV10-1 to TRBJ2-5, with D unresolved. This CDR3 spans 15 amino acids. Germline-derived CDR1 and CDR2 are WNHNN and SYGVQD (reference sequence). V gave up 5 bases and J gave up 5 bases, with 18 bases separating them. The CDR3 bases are TGCGCCAGCAGTCCTACACCATACGTATCGGAGACCCAGTACTTC. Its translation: CASSPTPYVSETQYF.

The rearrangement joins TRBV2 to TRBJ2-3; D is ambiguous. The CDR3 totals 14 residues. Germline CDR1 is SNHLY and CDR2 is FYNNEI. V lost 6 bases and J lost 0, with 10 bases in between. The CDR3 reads CASRANPSTDTQYF. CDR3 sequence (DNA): TGTGCCAGCAGGGCGAACCCAAGCACAGATACGCAGTATTTT.